These 31 T cell receptor beta chains came from one sample sequenced in a study of regulatory T cells in long-lasting Graves disease. iRepertoire HTBI primers and Arm-PCR of CDR3 regions built TCR beta libraries. Via MiXCR, TCRdb re-called the multiplex PCR reads, giving one row per CDR3 protein. The data contain about 340,000 distinct CDR3 sequences, around a fifth of them seen just once; the ten biggest clones take up over 25%. Time point defined: persistent/refractory GD, antithyroid drugs over 5 years with positive TRAb. PBMC RNA served as the TCR library source. The sample was peripheral blood mononuclear cells (PBMCs), taken when the disease was refractory, from a patient treated with antithyroid drugs. These receptors originate from a female donor with Graves disease.

In its sample, this clonotype was seen many times. The genes are TRBV6-5 and TRBJ2-2; no definite D call. V dropped 2 bases and J dropped 6 bases, with 7 bases sitting between them. This CDR3 has 13 residues. CDR1 MNHEY and CDR2 SVGAGI come from the germline V gene. CDR3 amino acids: CASSYPGSGELFF. CDR3 bases: TGTGCCAGCAGTTACCCCGGATCCGGGGAGCTGTTTTTT.

This clonotype was recorded many times. The chain combines TRBV11-2 with TRBJ2-7; TRBD1 is a possible D gene (5 bases). The V and J ends lost 2 bases and 9 bases respectively, with 17 bases between them. Germline lookup yields CDR1 SGHAT and CDR2 FQNNGV. There are 14 residues in the CDR3. Written as DNA, the CDR3 is TGTGCCAGCAGCTTAACTCGCCCCGCAGGGCGGCAGTACTTC. Translated, it gives CASSLTRPAGRQYF. Variable domain in full (rest from reference TRBV11-2 and TRBJ2-7): EAGVAQSPRYKIIEKRQSVAFWCNPISGHATLYWYQQILGQGPKLLIQFQNNGVVDDSQLPKDRFSAERLKGVDSTLKIQPAKLEDSAVYLCASSLTRPAGRQYFGPGTRLTVT.

This chain joins TRBV28 and TRBJ2-6; D gene unclear. Per the germline V gene, CDR1 is MDHEN and CDR2 is SYDVKM. The ends were cut back, 6 bases at V and 4 bases at J, with 13 bases in the middle. The CDR3 extends over 15 amino acids. CDR3 sequence reads: CASSLDPTGANVLTF. CDR3 DNA sequence: TGTGCCAGCAGCCTGGACCCCACAGGGGCCAACGTCCTGACTTTC. Drawing the rest from reference TRBV28 and TRBJ2-6, the complete variable domain is DVKVTQSSRYLVKRTGEKVFLECVQDMDHENMFWYRQDPGLGLRLIYFSYDVKMKEKGDIPEGYSVSREKKERFSLILESASTNQTSMYLCASSLDPTGANVLTFGAGSRLTVL.

This chain links TRBV5-4 with TRBJ2-4, with D hard to call. Trimming left V 4 bases short and J 5 bases short, with 10 bases between. The CDR3 length is 13 residues. Germline V gives CDR1 SGHNT, CDR2 YYREEE (reference sequence). The chain's CDR3 is CASSPNGENIQYF. DNA for the CDR3: TGTGCCAGCAGCCCCAATGGCGAAAACATTCAGTACTTC.

This clonotype was observed many times. This rearrangement joins TRBV15 to TRBJ1-1; 7 bases map to TRBD1. Per germline, CDR1 LNHNV and CDR2 YYDKDF (reference sequence). J was trimmed by 7 bases and V by 3 bases; bases with no gene match: 8. The length of the CDR3 is 14 residues. Here the CDR3 reads CATSSRQGGSEAFF. As DNA, the CDR3 is TGTGCCACCAGCAGTAGACAGGGAGGCAGTGAAGCTTTCTTT.

This chain links TRBV29-1 with TRBJ2-7; unclear D gene. Germline values: CDR1 SQVTM, CDR2 ANQGSEA. The CDR3 is made up of 10 amino acids. Trimming left V 4 bases short and J 3 bases short, with 4 bases between. The CDR3: CSVGGYEQYF. The CDR3 bases are TGCAGCGTTGGGGGCTACGAGCAGTACTTC.

In the case of this clonotype: A much larger clonotype is one base distant, so this may be a read error. The genes are TRBV6-1 and TRBJ1-1; 8 nucleotides line up with TRBD1. This CDR3 contains 14 residues. The junction had 7 bases not matched to a gene; V was cut back by 6 bases and J by 4 bases. From germline, CDR1 is MNHNS and CDR2 SASEGT. The CDR3 DNA follows: TGTGCCAGCAGACTGACAGGGGAGAGCACTGAAGCTTTCTTT. Protein product: CASRLTGESTEAFF.

This clonotype was found many times. This chain uses TRBV7-2 with TRBJ1-2; D gene uncertain. CDR1 is SGHTA and CDR2 is FQGNSA in the germline V gene. This CDR3 is 13 amino acids long. The germline V and J ends were trimmed by 0 bases and 8 bases, with 10 bases remaining between them. Here the CDR3 reads CASSLALRAGYTF. In DNA form, the CDR3 reads TGTGCCAGCAGCTTAGCGCTGAGGGCGGGCTACACCTTC.

This clonotype was observed a handful of times. J is TRBJ2-5 and V is TRBV30, with a weak D call TRBD2 (6 bases). The CDR3 contains 13 residues. The V and J ends lost 4 bases and 6 bases respectively, with 15 bases between them. CDR1 is GTSNPN and CDR2 is SVGIG in the germline V gene (reference sequence). The CDR3 reads CAWKGTGEKTQYF. In DNA, the CDR3 is TGTGCCTGGAAGGGGACTGGGGAGAAGACCCAGTACTTC. Variable domain in full (rest from reference TRBV30 and TRBJ2-5): SQTIHQWPATLVQPVGSPLSLECTVEGTSNPNLYWYRQAAGRGLQLLFYSVGIGQISSEVPQNLSASRPQDRQFILSSKKLLLSDSGFYLCAWKGTGEKTQYFGPGTRLLVL.

In this sample, this clonotype turned up a few times. V gene TRBV6-1 combines with J gene TRBJ1-6; D not certain. The V gene's germline CDR1 is MNHNS and CDR2 SASEGT. The CDR3 spans 12 residues. Between the trimmed V and J ends, which lost 6 bases and 7 bases, there was a span of 7 bases. The DNA of the CDR3 is TGTGCCAGCAGAGTAGGGAATTCACCCCTCCACTTT. It codes for CASRVGNSPLHF.

This clonotype was found many times. The chain is built from TRBV12-3 or TRBV12-4 and TRBJ1-5; 8 positions agree with TRBD1. The CDR3 totals 13 residues. Germline trimming cut 6 bases from V and 7 bases from J; bases unmatched to any gene: 5. DNA for the CDR3: TGTGCCAGCAGCGGGACAGGATGGCAGCCCCAGCATTTT. Encoded protein: CASSGTGWQPQHF.

The chain combines TRBV6-1 with TRBJ1-2; perhaps TRBD1 as D (6 bases). The CDR3 spans 13 residues. Trimming took off 6 bases at V and 8 bases at J, with 16 bases between the two ends. Germline lookup yields CDR1 MNHNS and CDR2 SASEGT. CDR3 DNA sequence: TGTGCCAGCAGCTCCCGGACAGTCTTGGGCTACACCTTC. Its translation: CASSSRTVLGYTF.

The chain links TRBV29-1 to TRBJ2-5, with D perhaps TRBD1 or TRBD2 (6 bases each). Trimming took off 7 bases at V and 5 bases at J, with 14 bases between the two ends. The CDR3 is 12 residues long. Germline values: CDR1 SQVTM, CDR2 ANQGSEA. The CDR3 DNA reads as TGCAGCGGGACACAGGGAGGTGAGACCCAGTACTTC. This gives the protein CSGTQGGETQYF.

This clonotype was recorded many times. The chain recombines TRBV29-1 with TRBJ2-5; the D gene is possibly TRBD2 (6 bases). CDR3 length: 13 amino acids. V dropped 7 bases and J dropped 2 bases, with 14 bases sitting between them. The germline V gene encodes CDR1 SQVTM and CDR2 ANQGSEA. CDR3 loop: CSAPGGNQETQYF. CDR3 in DNA: TGCAGCGCCCCTGGGGGGAATCAAGAGACCCAGTACTTC.

This clonotype was found many times. This chain links TRBV2 with TRBJ1-2, with unresolved D. Trimming stripped 6 bases from V and 4 bases from J, with 9 bases between. The CDR3 length is 12 residues. Germline CDR1 SNHLY, CDR2 FYNNEI. The CDR3 sequence is CASRRGGYGYTF. CDR3 sequence (DNA): TGTGCCAGCAGGCGAGGAGGCTATGGCTACACCTTC.

The sample holds a few counts of this clonotype. The rearrangement joins TRBV15 to TRBJ2-7; D is perhaps TRBD1 (6 bases). Between the trimmed V and J ends, which lost 0 bases and 2 bases, there was a span of 11 bases. Per the germline V gene, CDR1 is LNHNV and CDR2 is YYDKDF (reference sequence). CDR3 length equals 15 residues. The CDR3 coding sequence is TGTGCCACCAGCAGAGATCAGGGGCCCGCCTACGAGCAGTACTTC. Protein sequence: CATSRDQGPAYEQYF.

This clonotype appeared a few times. V and J are TRBV7-2 and TRBJ1-2; no definite D call. This CDR3 spans 14 amino acids. CDR1 SGHTA and CDR2 FQGNSA come from the germline V gene. The ends were cut back, 2 bases at V and 2 bases at J, with 9 bases in the middle. Here the CDR3 reads CASSLLPTNYGYTF. CDR3 sequence (DNA): TGTGCCAGCAGCTTACTTCCCACGAACTATGGCTACACCTTC.

This clonotype was picked up many times. The gene calls are TRBV20-1 and TRBJ2-4; D remains ambiguous. The CDR3 contains 13 residues. Deletions cut 3 bases from V and 1 base from J, with 7 bases between. Per germline, CDR1 DFQATT and CDR2 SNEGSKA (reference sequence). The CDR3 loop is CSASPFAKNIQYF. The CDR3 DNA reads as TGCAGTGCTAGCCCCTTTGCCAAAAACATTCAGTACTTC.

This clonotype has only a few counts. The chain employs TRBV6-1 and TRBJ1-5; maybe TRBD1 (5 bases). V dropped 10 bases and J dropped 6 bases, with 13 bases sitting between them. The CDR3 sequence is 12 residues long. Germline lookup yields CDR1 MNHNS and CDR2 SASEGT. The CDR3 DNA follows: TGTGCCACCAGGGATCGGGCTCAGCCCCAGCATTTT. Its protein is CATRDRAQPQHF.

This clonotype was seen ten or more times. The V call is TRBV7-2, the J call TRBJ1-6; D not resolved. V was trimmed by 6 bases and J by 0 bases, leaving 15 bases between them. Germline V gene sequence: CDR1 SGHTA, CDR2 FQGNSA. The CDR3 covers 17 residues. Here the CDR3 DNA reads TGTGCCAGCAGGAAGGGAGGCCCAAGCTCCTATAATTCACCCCTCCACTTT. Translation: CASRKGGPSSYNSPLHF.

There are many counts of this clonotype. V gene TRBV7-2 combines with J gene TRBJ1-1; 8 bases map to TRBD1. This CDR3 is built from 15 residues. V shed 5 bases and J 0 bases; nucleotides not matched to a gene: 5. CDR1 and CDR2 from the germline V gene are SGHTA and FQGNSA. The CDR3 sequence: CASSPGTGMNTEAFF. The CDR3 DNA is TGTGCCAGCAGCCCCGGGACAGGTATGAACACTGAAGCTTTCTTT.

The table lists this clonotype with many counts. The chain combines TRBV28 with TRBJ2-5, with TRBD2 identical over 15 bases. The CDR3 extends over 16 amino acids. The ends lost 7 bases at V and 3 bases at J; junction bases unmatched: 6. The V gene's germline CDR1 is MDHEN and CDR2 SYDVKM. CDR3 DNA sequence: TGTGCCAGCAAACCTGGGACTAGCGGGAGGAAAGAGACCCAGTACTTC. This sequence encodes CASKPGTSGRKETQYF.

This clonotype was counted at least ten times. This chain links TRBV6-1 with TRBJ2-7, with TRBD2 matching 9 bases. The CDR3 is made up of 14 amino acids. Trimming cost V 6 bases and J 3 bases; bases outside gene matches: 6. Germline V gene lookup returns CDR1 MNHNS and CDR2 SASEGT. The CDR3 DNA is TGTGCCAGCAGATCTAGCGGGATCAGCTACGAGCAGTACTTC. It yields the protein CASRSSGISYEQYF.

This clonotype was counted many times. The chain joins TRBV28 to TRBJ2-1; the match to TRBD1 covers 7 bases. Trimming took 4 bases from V and 4 from J; bases not matched to a gene: 7. Germline assignment: CDR1 MDHEN and CDR2 SYDVKM. This CDR3 is 15 amino acids long. The CDR3: CASSSWTGPYNEQFF. CDR3 bases: TGTGCCAGCAGTTCTTGGACAGGACCTTACAATGAGCAGTTCTTC.

This clonotype was recorded at least ten times. V is TRBV7-2 and J is TRBJ2-7; D is unresolved. The CDR3 totals 13 residues. Looked up from germline, CDR1 is SGHTA and CDR2 is FQGNSA. Trimming stripped 7 bases from V and 3 bases from J, with 13 bases between. CDR3: CASNTHLGYEQYF. CDR3 sequence (DNA): TGTGCCAGCAACACCCACCTGGGCTACGAGCAGTACTTC.

This chain links TRBV27 with TRBJ2-1; 10 bases match TRBD2. J was trimmed by 4 bases and V by 5 bases; bases with no gene match: 8. The germline CDR1 and CDR2 sequences are MNHEY and SMNVEV (reference sequence). This CDR3 has 16 residues. CDR3 residues: CASSKSGLADYNEQFF. CDR3 sequence (DNA): TGTGCCAGCAGTAAATCCGGACTAGCGGATTACAATGAGCAGTTCTTC.

The chain has TRBV5-1 and TRBJ1-1, with TRBD1 as a possible D gene (5 bases). CDR3 length: 13 residues. V lost 4 bases and J 5 bases, leaving 12 bases between the germline ends. Germline V gene lookup returns CDR1 SGHRS and CDR2 YFSETQ. DNA of the CDR3: TGCGCCAGCAGCGGCAGGGAGGAAACTGAAGCTTTCTTT. Its translation is CASSGREETEAFF.

The genes are TRBV29-1 and TRBJ2-4; the D gene is possibly TRBD2 (5 bases). The end of the DNA fits TRBJ2-5 better, so the J call may be wrong. Germline assignment: CDR1 SQVTM and CDR2 ANQGSEA. The CDR3 has 14 amino acids. This CDR3 is CSANPTLALETQYF. The CDR3 DNA reads as TGCAGCGCCAACCCAACGCTAGCTTTAGAGACCCAGTACTTC.

This clonotype appeared many times. This chain uses TRBV28 with TRBJ1-6; TRBD1 agrees at 7 bases. Germline V gives CDR1 MDHEN, CDR2 SYDVKM. V shed 1 base and J 13 bases; nucleotides not matched to a gene: 13. This CDR3 comprises 16 residues. CDR3 sequence: CASSLYTDREYGPLHF. The CDR3 region has the DNA TGTGCCAGCAGTTTATATACCGACAGGGAGTACGGGCCCCTCCACTTT.

This clonotype came up a few times. The chain carries TRBV28 and TRBJ1-5, with TRBD1 as a possible D gene (6 bases). This CDR3 is 13 amino acids long. Trimming pared 6 bases from V and 6 bases from J, leaving 12 bases between. CDR1 MDHEN and CDR2 SYDVKM come from the germline V gene. In nucleotides, the CDR3 is TGTGCCAGCAGAACGGACAGAAGTCAGCCCCAGCATTTT. Translation gives CASRTDRSQPQHF.

This clonotype was seen ten or more times. V gene TRBV28 combines with J gene TRBJ2-7; 7 bases map to TRBD1. This CDR3 is 13 amino acids long. V shed 9 bases, J shed 4 bases, and the junction held 9 bases outside the gene matches. Germline V CDR1 and CDR2: MDHEN, SYDVKM. DNA for the CDR3: TGTGCCAGTATTGACAGGGACGGATACGAGCAGTACTTC. Translating gives CASIDRDGYEQYF.